The entry that follows covers one TCR beta chain sequence. This sample is drawn from a study of blood T cell repertoires in COVID-19. Study summary: Sites across the United States, Italy and Spain contributed samples from acute and convalescent COVID-19. Sources were T cells, B-cell-depleted T cells, or PBMCs; the material itself was cDNA or gDNA.

Per the study methods: Cell counts per sample came from amplifying reference gene primers. Sequencing was performed with immunoSEQ multiplex PCR; in TCRdb, only in-frame clones are kept and a portion is missing. That table furnishes V, J and clone size, whereas the DNA furnished D and trimming. This sample has hundreds of thousands of clones; under 90% occur once, and the top ten carry 4.5% to 7.5%. Germline-derived CDR1 and CDR2 are SNHLY and FYNNEI. Trimming shortened V by 3 bases and J by 4 bases, and 12 bases separated the two germline ends. The CDR3 contains 15 residues. The sequenced material came from peripheral blood. The J gene is TRBJ2-2, the V gene TRBV2, with D possibly TRBD2 on 5 matching bases. The receptor was isolated from a man at least 80 years old with acute or convalescent COVID-19. The CDR3 DNA sequence: TGTGCCAGCAGTGACTCGGGGTCTAGCACCGGGGAGCTGTTTTTT. It codes for CASSDSGSSTGELFF.